This T cell receptor (beta chain) was recovered during a study of OX40 agonist ivuxolimab in advanced cancers. Study-level background: The study gave patients intravenous ivuxolimab at 0.01 to 10 mg/kg every 2 weeks. Under the entry rules, prior anti-PD-1, anti-PD-L1 or anti-CTLA-4 therapy was allowed, and about 38% had some. One hepatocellular carcinoma and two cutaneous melanoma patients partially responded. Overall study findings and caveats: CD8+ T cells (on average) carried more expanded clones than CD4+ T cells.

Profiled with immunoSEQ multiplex PCR; TCRdb holds only in-frame clones, not every one. The data contain tens of thousands of clones, roughly 80% of them singletons. Note on this clone: Its antigen is not known.

The CDR3 runs 15 residues. CDR1 and CDR2 (germline): MNHEY, SVGAGI. Trimming cost V 6 bases and J 1 base, with 13 bases left between them. The specimen was CD4+ or CD8+ T cells sorted from blood, collected in a trial of the OX40 agonist ivuxolimab. This sequence joins TRBV6-5 and TRBJ1-5; D uncertain. The clonotype comes from an adult with an advanced solid tumor such as melanoma, head and neck, liver or kidney cancer. This CDR3 is CASSKYRGSNQPQHF. CDR3 DNA sequence: TGTGCCAGCAGCAAATACAGAGGGAGCAATCAGCCCCAGCATTTT.